Shown below are 16 T cell receptor beta chains from a single sample sequenced in a study of cytomegalovirus exposure and HLA in healthy donors. The PCR was carried out with 60 Vbeta primers and 13 Jbeta primers. Method: immunoSEQ multiplex PCR; TCRdb's copy keeps in-frame clones and lacks some. The data contain about 180,000 clones, roughly 79% of them seen just once; the ten biggest clones take up approximately 1.3%. The sequenced material came from PBMCs. These receptors were taken from a man aged 30-40 years in good health and CMV-seronegative.

V is TRBV2 and J is TRBJ2-7, with D possibly TRBD1 on 5 matching bases. The CDR3 is 13 amino acids. The germline gives CDR1 SNHLY, CDR2 FYNNEI. V shed 7 bases and J shed 7 bases, with 17 bases lying between them. The CDR3 spells CASTAQGSGEQYF. Written as DNA, the CDR3 is TGTGCCAGCACTGCTCAGGGATCAGGGGAGCAGTACTTC.

This chain connects TRBV6-5 to TRBJ2-7, with 10 bases fitting TRBD1. The CDR3 loop spans 15 amino acids. V trimming: 6 bases; J trimming: 1 base; junction bases outside the gene matches: 6. The germline V gene encodes CDR1 MNHEY and CDR2 SVGAGI. Here the CDR3 DNA reads TGTGCCAGCAGCCCCGGGACAGGGGTTTCCTACGAGCAGTACTTC. Protein product: CASSPGTGVSYEQYF.

This chain connects TRBV7-2 to TRBJ1-2; no firm D call. The CDR3 sequence is 13 residues long. Per germline, CDR1 SGHTA and CDR2 FQGNSA. V lost 1 base and J 8 bases, leaving 11 bases between the germline ends. CDR3 bases: TGTGCCAGCAGCTTAGGGGTCGGGGAAGGCTACACCTTC. Encoded protein: CASSLGVGEGYTF.

This chain uses TRBV7-9 with TRBJ2-5, with 9 bases identical to TRBD2. Trimming cost V 0 bases and J 1 base; bases outside gene matches: 9. The V gene's germline CDR1 is SEHNR and CDR2 FQNEAQ (reference sequence). The CDR3 is made up of 18 amino acids. The CDR3 loop reads CASSLAPGLAGLQETQYF. CDR3 bases: TGTGCCAGCAGCTTAGCCCCCGGGCTAGCGGGGCTCCAAGAGACCCAGTACTTC.

The CDR3 loop reads CASSQPVPRDTQYF. CDR3 DNA sequence: TGTGCCAGCAGCCAACCTGTCCCCCGAGATACGCAGTATTTT. The chain carries TRBV4-2 and TRBJ2-3, with D hard to call. The germline V gene has CDR1 LGHNA and CDR2 YNFKEQ. The V end was cut by 2 bases, the J end by 5 bases, with 11 bases between. The CDR3 length is 14 residues.

This clone was counted only a few times. The chain is built from TRBV19 and TRBJ1-6; TRBD1 might be the D (6 bases). From germline, CDR1 is LNHDA and CDR2 SQIVND (reference sequence). Trimming removed 5 bases from V and 7 bases from J, with 12 bases in between. This CDR3 has 14 residues. Written as DNA, the CDR3 is TGTGCCAGTAGTCCTACAGGGAGCAATTCACCCCTCCACTTT. The encoded protein is CASSPTGSNSPLHF.

This chain uses TRBV10-3 with TRBJ2-5, with unresolved D. CDR1 is ENHRY and CDR2 is SYGVKD in the germline V gene. This CDR3 is 12 amino acids long. V lost 8 bases and J 6 bases, leaving 13 bases between the germline ends. CDR3 DNA: TGTGCCATCGGTCGCAGTTTGCAGACCCAGTACTTC. Translated: CAIGRSLQTQYF.

V usage is TRBV30 and J usage is TRBJ1-3; unclear D gene. Trimming cost V 3 bases and J 2 bases, with 11 bases left between them. The CDR3 is 14 residues long. CDR1 GTSNPN and CDR2 SVGIG come from the germline V gene (reference sequence). The CDR3 sequence is CAWRGREAGNTIYF. The CDR3 coding sequence is TGTGCCTGGAGGGGTCGGGAGGCTGGAAACACCATATATTTT. Full variable domain (outside the CDR3, taken from reference TRBV30 and TRBJ1-3): SQTIHQWPATLVQPVGSPLSLECTVEGTSNPNLYWYRQAAGRGLQLLFYSVGIGQISSEVPQNLSASRPQDRQFILSSKKLLLSDSGFYLCAWRGREAGNTIYFGEGSWLTVV.

V is TRBV19 and J is TRBJ2-2; TRBD2 agrees at 8 bases. Trimming removed 5 bases from V and 7 bases from J; junction bases left unmatched: 12. The CDR3 is 16 residues long. Germline lookup yields CDR1 LNHDA and CDR2 SQIVND (reference sequence). The CDR3, as DNA: TGTGCCAGTAGTGCCCCGGGACTAGTCGCGGGCGGGGAGCTGTTTTTT. Its protein is CASSAPGLVAGGELFF.

The CDR3 here is CSVEDSYTQYF. CDR3 DNA sequence: TGCAGCGTTGAAGACTCCTATACGCAGTATTTT. This chain connects TRBV29-1 to TRBJ2-3; D gene unclear. The CDR3 totals 11 residues. V was shortened by 0 bases and J by 7 bases, with 5 bases between the two germline ends. The germline V gene has CDR1 SQVTM and CDR2 ANQGSEA.

The gene calls are TRBV4-3 and TRBJ2-7, with 7 bases aligning to TRBD1. Looked up from germline, CDR1 is LGHNA and CDR2 is YSLEER. Trimming cost V 0 bases and J 5 bases; bases outside gene matches: 7. The length of the CDR3 is 15 residues. The CDR3 sequence: CASSQEWQGDDEQYF. The CDR3 DNA is TGCGCCAGCAGCCAAGAATGGCAGGGGGATGACGAGCAGTACTTC.

The chain has TRBV7-2 and TRBJ1-2; the D gene is possibly TRBD1 (5 bases). V lost 2 bases, J lost 4 bases, and 17 bases lay in between. The germline V gene has CDR1 SGHTA and CDR2 FQGNSA. This CDR3 region has 16 residues. DNA of the CDR3: TGTGCCAGCAGCTTACTAGGCGTGGGGGGGAGCTATGGCTACACCTTC. Amino acids: CASSLLGVGGSYGYTF.

J is TRBJ2-1 and V is TRBV5-4, with TRBD1 as a possible D gene (6 bases). Per germline, CDR1 SGHNT and CDR2 YYREEE (reference sequence). The CDR3 is 11 amino acids. With 10 bases removed from V and 8 bases from J, the gap between germline ends came to 13 bases. CDR3 sequence: CAYQRGYEQFF. For the CDR3, the DNA is TGTGCCTACCAGAGGGGGTATGAGCAGTTCTTC.

The chain couples TRBV7-2 to TRBJ2-1; TRBD1 is a possible D gene (5 bases). V gave up 5 bases and J gave up 8 bases, with 13 bases separating them. This CDR3 has 13 residues. In germline, CDR1 is SGHTA, CDR2 FQGNSA. This CDR3 is CASSPLGPHEQFF. The CDR3 DNA sequence: TGTGCCAGCAGCCCGTTGGGGCCGCATGAGCAGTTCTTC.

In its sample, this clone was seen a few times. The gene calls are TRBV28 and TRBJ2-2, with D perhaps TRBD1 (6 bases). V dropped 6 bases and J dropped 7 bases, with 15 bases sitting between them. Germline V lookup: CDR1 MDHEN, CDR2 SYDVKM. The CDR3 totals 14 residues. The CDR3 bases are TGTGCCAGCAGGACGACAGGCCGTGGCGGGGAGCTGTTTTTT. Encoded protein: CASRTTGRGGELFF.

The rearrangement links TRBV19 to TRBJ2-7, with TRBD2 identical over 7 bases. With V trimmed by 8 bases and J by 4 bases, 14 bases remained unmatched. CDR3 size: 15 residues. Germline lookup yields CDR1 LNHDA and CDR2 SQIVND (reference sequence). The DNA for the CDR3 is TGTGCCAGTTCCCCGGGGGGTCGGGGTGAGTACGAGCAGTACTTC. Protein product: CASSPGGRGEYEQYF.